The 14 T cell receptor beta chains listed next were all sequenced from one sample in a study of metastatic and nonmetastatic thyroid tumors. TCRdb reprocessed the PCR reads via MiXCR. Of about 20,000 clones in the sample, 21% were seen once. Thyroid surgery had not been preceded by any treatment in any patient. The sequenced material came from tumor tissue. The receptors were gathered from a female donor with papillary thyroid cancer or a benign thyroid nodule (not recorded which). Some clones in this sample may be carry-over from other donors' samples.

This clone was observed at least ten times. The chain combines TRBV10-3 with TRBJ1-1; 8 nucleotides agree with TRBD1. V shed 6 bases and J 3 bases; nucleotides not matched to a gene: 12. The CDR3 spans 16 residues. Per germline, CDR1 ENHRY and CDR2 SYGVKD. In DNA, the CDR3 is TGTGCCATCAGGGGGACAGGAACCCTCGGTGACACTGAAGCTTTCTTT. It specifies CAIRGTGTLGDTEAFF.

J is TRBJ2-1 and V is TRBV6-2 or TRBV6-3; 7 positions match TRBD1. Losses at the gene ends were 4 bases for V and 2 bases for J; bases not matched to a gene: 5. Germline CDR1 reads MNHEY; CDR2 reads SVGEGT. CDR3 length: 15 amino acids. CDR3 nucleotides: TGTGCCAGCAGTTCCTCGGACAGGACCTACAATGAGCAGTTCTTC. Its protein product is CASSSSDRTYNEQFF.

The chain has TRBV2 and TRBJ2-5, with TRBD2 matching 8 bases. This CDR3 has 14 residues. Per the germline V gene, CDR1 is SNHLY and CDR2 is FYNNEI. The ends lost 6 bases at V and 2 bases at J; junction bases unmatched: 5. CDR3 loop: CASSVAGRQETQYF. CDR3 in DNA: TGTGCCAGCAGCGTAGCGGGACGACAAGAGACCCAGTACTTC.

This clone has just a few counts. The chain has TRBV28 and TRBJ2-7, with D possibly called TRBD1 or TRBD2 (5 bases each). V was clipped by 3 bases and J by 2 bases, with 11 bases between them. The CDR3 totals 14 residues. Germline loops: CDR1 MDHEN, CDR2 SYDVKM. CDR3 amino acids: CASSLTGPTYEQYF. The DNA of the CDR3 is TGTGCCAGCAGTTTGACGGGGCCCACCTACGAGCAGTACTTC.

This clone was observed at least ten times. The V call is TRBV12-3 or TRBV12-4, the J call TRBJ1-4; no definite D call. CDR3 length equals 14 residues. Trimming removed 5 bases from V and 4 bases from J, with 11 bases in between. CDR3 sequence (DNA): TGTGCCAGCAGTCGCCGGGGAAATAATGAAAAACTGTTTTTT. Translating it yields CASSRRGNNEKLFF.

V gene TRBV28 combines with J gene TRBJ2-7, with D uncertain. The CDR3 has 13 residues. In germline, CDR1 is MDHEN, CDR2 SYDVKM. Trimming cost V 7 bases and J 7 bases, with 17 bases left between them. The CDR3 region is CASITLKGGEQYF. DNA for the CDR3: TGTGCCAGCATTACGCTAAAGGGTGGTGAGCAGTACTTC.

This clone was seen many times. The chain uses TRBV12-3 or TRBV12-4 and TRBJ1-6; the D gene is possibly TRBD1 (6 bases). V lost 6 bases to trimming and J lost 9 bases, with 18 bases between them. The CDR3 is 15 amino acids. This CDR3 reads CASSPGGAVGSPLHF. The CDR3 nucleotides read TGTGCCAGCAGCCCCGGGGGGGCGGTCGGTTCACCCCTCCACTTT.

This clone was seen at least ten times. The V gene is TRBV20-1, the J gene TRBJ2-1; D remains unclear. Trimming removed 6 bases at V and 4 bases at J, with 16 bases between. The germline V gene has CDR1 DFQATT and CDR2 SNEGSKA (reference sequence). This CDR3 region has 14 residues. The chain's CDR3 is CSAEQTDLYNEQFF. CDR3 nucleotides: TGCAGTGCAGAGCAGACCGATCTTTACAATGAGCAGTTCTTC.

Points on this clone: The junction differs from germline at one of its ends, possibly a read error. CDR3 sequence: CATSDVRTGDTYTQYF. CDR3 in DNA: TGTGCCACCAGTGACGTGAGGACAGGGGACACATATACGCAGTATTTT. This chain links TRBV24-1 with TRBJ2-3, with 9 positions matching TRBD1. Germline CDR1 and CDR2: KGHDR and SFDVKD. The CDR3 extends over 16 amino acids.

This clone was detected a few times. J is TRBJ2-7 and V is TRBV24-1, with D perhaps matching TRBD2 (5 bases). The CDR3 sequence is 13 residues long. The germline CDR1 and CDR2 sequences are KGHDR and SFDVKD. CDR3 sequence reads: CATSDGESSEQYV. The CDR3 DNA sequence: TGTGCCACCAGTGATGGGGAGTCCTCCGAGCAGTACGTC.

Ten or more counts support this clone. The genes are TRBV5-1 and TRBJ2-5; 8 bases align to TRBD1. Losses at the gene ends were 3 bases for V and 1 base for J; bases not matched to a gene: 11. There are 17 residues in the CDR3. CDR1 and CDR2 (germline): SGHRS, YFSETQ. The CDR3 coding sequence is TGCGCCAGCAGCTCCCTCACCGGACAGGGCCCCCAAGAGACCCAGTACTTC. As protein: CASSSLTGQGPQETQYF.

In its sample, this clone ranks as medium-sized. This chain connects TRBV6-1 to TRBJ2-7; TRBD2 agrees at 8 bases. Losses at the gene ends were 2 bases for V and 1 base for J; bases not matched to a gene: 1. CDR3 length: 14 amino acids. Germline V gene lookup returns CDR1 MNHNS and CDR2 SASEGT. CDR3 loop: CASSERGRSYEQYF. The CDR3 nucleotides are TGTGCCAGCAGTGAACGCGGGAGGTCCTACGAGCAGTACTTC.

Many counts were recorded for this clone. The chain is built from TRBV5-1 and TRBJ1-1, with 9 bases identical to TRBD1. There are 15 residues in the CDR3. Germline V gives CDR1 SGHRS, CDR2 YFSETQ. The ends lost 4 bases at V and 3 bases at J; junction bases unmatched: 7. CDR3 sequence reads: CASSPGTGKDTEAFF. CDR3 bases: TGCGCCAGCAGCCCCGGGACAGGGAAGGACACTGAAGCTTTCTTT.

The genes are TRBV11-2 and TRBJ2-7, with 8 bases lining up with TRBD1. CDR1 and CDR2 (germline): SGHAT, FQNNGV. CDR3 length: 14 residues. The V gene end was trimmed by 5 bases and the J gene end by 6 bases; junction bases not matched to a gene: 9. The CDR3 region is CASSLTGASAEQYF. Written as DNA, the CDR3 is TGTGCCAGCAGCCTGACAGGGGCCTCCGCCGAGCAGTACTTC.